This T cell receptor (beta chain) was found in a study of CD8+ T cells in alopecia areata. General study results and limits: In scalp samples, resident alphabeta T cells of normal skin are also sequenced.

RNA extraction and reverse transcription yielded cDNA as sequencing template. Sequencing used immunoSEQ multiplex PCR; TCRdb keeps in-frame clones, though not all of them. The data contain approximately 280,000 clones, nearly 60% of them singletons. As for this clone: Its antigen remains unidentified.

The treatment denotes: oral pan-JAK inhibitor, 5-10 mg twice daily. PBMCs served as the source from which CD4+ and CD8+ T cells were sorted. The clonotype originates from a human donor with alopecia areata. The sample here was CD4+ T cells sorted from blood, taken at week 24, from a patient treated with tofacitinib.

The CDR3 here is CASSVGDRYTEAFF. As DNA, the CDR3 is TGTGCCAGCAGCGTAGGGGACAGGTACACTGAAGCTTTCTTT. The chain joins TRBV9 to TRBJ1-1, with 8 bases matching TRBD1. The length of the CDR3 is 14 residues. V shed 0 bases, J shed 3 bases, and the junction held 1 base outside the gene matches. Germline values: CDR1 SGDLS, CDR2 YYNGEE.